One and the same sample provided the 3 T cell receptor beta chains below, sequenced in a study of T cells in women clearing cervical HPV infection. Clones were sequenced by immunoSEQ multiplex PCR, and TCRdb holds only the in-frame ones, with some missing. The sample features 25,000 to 35,000 clones, with approximately 4.5% in its top ten. The sequenced sample consisted of blood buffy coat. The receptors stem from a woman between 18 and 69 years old with a cervical HPV16 infection that either progressed to CIN3+ or cleared (not recorded which).

A word on this clone: The read finishes 3 residues shy of the CDR3 end, and the germline J gene is used to complete it. This chain connects TRBV7-2 to TRBJ2-5; 8 bases line up with TRBD1. CDR3 size: 15 residues. V shed 2 bases and J 4 bases; nucleotides not matched to a gene: 6. CDR1 SGHTA and CDR2 FQGNSA come from the germline V gene. CDR3 in amino acids: CASSLIRGRRETQYF. The sequenced CDR3 bases are TGTGCCAGCAGCTTAATCAGGGGGCGTCGAGAGACC. Full variable domain (remainder filled in from reference TRBV7-2 and TRBJ2-5): GAGVSQSPSNKVTEKGKDVELRCDPISGHTALYWYRQSLGQGLEFLIYFQGNSAPDKSGLPSDRFSAERTGGSVSTLTIQRTQQEDSAVYLCASSLIRGRRETQYFGPGTRLLVL.

On this clone: The CDR3 end lies 3 residues beyond the end of the read and is filled in from the germline J gene. The chain recombines TRBV18 with TRBJ2-5; no firm D call. Trimming shortened V by 6 bases and J by 1 base, and 12 bases separated the two germline ends. CDR1 and CDR2 (germline): KGHSH, LQKENI. This CDR3 has 14 residues. CDR3 DNA (partial): TGTGCCAGCTCCCTCACAGATACCCAAGAGACC. It translates to CASSLTDTQET. The entire CDR3 sequence reads CASSLTDTQETQYF.

About this clone: Read data end 3 residues before the CDR3 end; the end is taken from the germline J gene. The J gene is TRBJ2-3, the V gene TRBV5-1; 8 bases fit TRBD1. Germline values: CDR1 SGHRS, CDR2 YFSETQ. This CDR3 comprises 17 residues. The CDR3 DNA, read in part, is TGCGCCAGCAGCTTGGTGGCTTTAGGACAGGGTAGGGAGCCG. The encoded protein is CASSLVALGQGREP. The entire CDR3 sequence reads CASSLVALGQGREPQYF.